This TCR beta chain comes out of a study of shared clonotypes between healthy human individuals. Study-level information: Used for every donor were three CD4 naive, three CD4 memory, two CD8 naive and one CD8 memory plate.

CDR3 length: 16 residues. CDR1 MNHEY and CDR2 SVGAGI come from the germline V gene. V lost 2 bases and J lost 7; bases outside the gene matches: 6. Sequenced by immunoSEQ multiplex PCR; TCRdb stores in-frame clones only, minus some. The sample includes over 2 million clones, 85% to 95% of them seen just once. CD4+ cells underwent separation, giving CD45RA+ naive and CD45RA-negative memory subsets. The chain is built from TRBV6-5 and TRBJ2-1, with 12 bases fitting TRBD2. Material for sequencing was naive CD4+ T cells from PBMCs. Subset defined: CD45RA+ positively selected. The receptor was isolated from a man aged 18 to 30 in good health. Some clones in this sample may be carry-over from other donors' samples. Here the CDR3 reads CASSYPVTSGGNEQFF. CDR3 DNA: TGTGCCAGCAGTTACCCAGTCACTAGCGGGGGGAATGAGCAGTTCTTC.